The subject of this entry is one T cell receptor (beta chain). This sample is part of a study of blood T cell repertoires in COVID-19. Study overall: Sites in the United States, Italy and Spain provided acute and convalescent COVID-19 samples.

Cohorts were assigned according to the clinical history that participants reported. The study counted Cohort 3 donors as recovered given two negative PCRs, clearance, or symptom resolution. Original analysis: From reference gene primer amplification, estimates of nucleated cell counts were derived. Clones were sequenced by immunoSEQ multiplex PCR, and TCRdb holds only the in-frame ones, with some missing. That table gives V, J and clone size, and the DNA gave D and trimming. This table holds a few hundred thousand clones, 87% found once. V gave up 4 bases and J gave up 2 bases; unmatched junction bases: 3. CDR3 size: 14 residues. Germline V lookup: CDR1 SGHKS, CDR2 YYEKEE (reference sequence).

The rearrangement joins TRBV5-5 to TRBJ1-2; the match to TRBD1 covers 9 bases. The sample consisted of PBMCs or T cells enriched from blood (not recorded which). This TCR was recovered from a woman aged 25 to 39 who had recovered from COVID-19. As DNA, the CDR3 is TGTGCCAGCAGCCCAGGACAGGGGAACTATGGCTACACCTTC. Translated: CASSPGQGNYGYTF.